This passage covers 18 T cell receptor beta chains from one sample sequenced in a study of siplizumab effects on memory and regulatory T cells. Libraries were prepared by immunoSEQ multiplex PCR; TCRdb keeps only in-frame clonotypes and omits some of them. The sample includes about 100,000 clones, around 92% of them seen just once. The sample taken for sequencing was CD4+ T cells sorted from blood. Source of these receptors: a human donor in good health.

The V gene is TRBV28, the J gene TRBJ1-1, with D possibly being TRBD1 (6 bases). The V gene lost 10 bases and the J gene lost 6 bases, with 18 bases spanning the gap. In germline, CDR1 is MDHEN, CDR2 SYDVKM. The CDR3 sequence is 13 residues long. CDR3 bases: TGTGCCACCACCGGCAGGGGAGGCCCTGAAGCTTTCTTT. Amino acids: CATTGRGGPEAFF.

V gene TRBV9 combines with J gene TRBJ2-3, with 8 bases fitting TRBD1. Trimming removed 2 bases from V and 4 bases from J; junction bases left unmatched: 6. Germline V gene data show CDR1 as SGDLS and CDR2 as YYNGEE. The CDR3 is made up of 15 amino acids. The chain's CDR3 is CASSVRTGNSDTQYF. For the CDR3, the DNA is TGTGCCAGCAGCGTTAGGACAGGGAACTCAGATACGCAGTATTTT. Together with reference TRBV9 and TRBJ2-3, the CDR3 gives the full variable domain: DSGVTQTPKHLITATGQRVTLRCSPRSGDLSVYWYQQSLDQGLQFLIQYYNGEERAKGNILERFSAQQFPDLHSELNLSSLELGDSALYFCASSVRTGNSDTQYFGPGTRLTVL.

V and J are TRBV6-1 and TRBJ2-5, with D uncertain. V lost 6 bases to trimming and J lost 4 bases, with 9 bases between them. This CDR3 comprises 12 residues. Germline V CDR1 and CDR2: MNHNS, SASEGT. The CDR3 DNA reads as TGTGCCAGCAGCCCAAATCGAGAGACCCAGTACTTC. Protein sequence: CASSPNRETQYF.

J is TRBJ2-1 and V is TRBV5-1; 9 bases match TRBD2. The CDR3 consists of 16 residues. The junction had 6 bases not matched to a gene; V was cut back by 5 bases and J by 0 bases. CDR1 is SGHRS, CDR2 YFSETQ, per germline. This chain's CDR3 is CASRSLAGISYNEQFF. CDR3 coding DNA: TGCGCCAGCAGATCCCTAGCGGGGATCTCCTACAATGAGCAGTTCTTC. Looking up the rest from reference TRBV5-1 and TRBJ2-1 gives the full variable domain: KAGVTQTPRYLIKTRGQQVTLSCSPISGHRSVSWYQQTPGQGLQFLFEYFSETQRNKGNFPGRFSGRQFSNSRSEMNVSTLELGDSALYLCASRSLAGISYNEQFFGPGTRLTVL.

With regard to this clone: The same CDR3 also results from other DNA sequences found in this sample. The chain couples TRBV14 to TRBJ1-2, with no clear D. Germline V lookup: CDR1 SGHDN, CDR2 FVKESK. The CDR3 length is 11 residues. Between the trimmed V and J ends, which lost 3 bases and 8 bases, there was a span of 7 bases. In nucleotides, the CDR3 is TGTGCCAGCAGCCAGGAGGGAGGCTACACCTTC. It translates to CASSQEGGYTF.

This sequence joins TRBV13 and TRBJ2-4, with D perhaps matching TRBD2 (5 bases). Germline V gene sequence: CDR1 PRHDT, CDR2 FYEKMQ (reference sequence). This CDR3 has 17 amino acids. Trimming cost V 6 bases and J 6 bases, with 24 bases left between them. In DNA, the CDR3 is TGTGCCAGCAGTTTTACACCGGGCTCCGAGGGAGCAAACATTCAGTACTTC. This gives the protein CASSFTPGSEGANIQYF.

The CDR3 is CSVQADSYEQYF. CDR3 nucleotide sequence: TGCAGCGTTCAAGCGGATTCCTACGAGCAGTACTTC. This chain joins TRBV29-1 and TRBJ2-7; TRBD2 is a possible D gene (5 bases). Trimming took 5 bases from V and 1 from J, leaving 9 bases between them. The CDR3 is 12 residues long. In germline, CDR1 is SQVTM, CDR2 ANQGSEA.

In DNA, the CDR3 is TGTGCCAGCAGCGCGGTTGGGGCATCAGATACGCAGTATTTT. Its translation is CASSAVGASDTQYF. The chain links TRBV7-2 to TRBJ2-3, with D possibly TRBD1 on 5 matching bases. The V gene lost 5 bases and the J gene lost 4 bases, with 13 bases spanning the gap. Germline V gene lookup returns CDR1 SGHTA and CDR2 FQGNSA. The CDR3 consists of 14 residues. The entire variable domain, with the rest obtained from reference TRBV7-2 and TRBJ2-3, is as follows: GAGVSQSPSNKVTEKGKDVELRCDPISGHTALYWYRQSLGQGLEFLIYFQGNSAPDKSGLPSDRFSAERTGGSVSTLTIQRTQQEDSAVYLCASSAVGASDTQYFGPGTRLTVL.

This chain joins TRBV7-6 and TRBJ2-7; possible D gene TRBD2, 6 bases. Germline V gives CDR1 SGHVS, CDR2 FNYEAQ. Trimming took 2 bases from V and 4 from J, leaving 15 bases between them. The CDR3 runs 15 residues. In DNA form, the CDR3 reads TGTGCCAGCAGCTTACCATCGGGACTGTCATACGAGCAGTACTTC. Protein: CASSLPSGLSYEQYF.

The chain carries TRBV9 and TRBJ2-5, with TRBD2 matching over 8 bases. V dropped 1 base and J dropped 2; count of bases not matched to a gene: 4. Germline assignment: CDR1 SGDLS and CDR2 YYNGEE. This CDR3 region has 15 residues. CDR3 in amino acids: CASSVIVAGQETQYF. The CDR3 DNA is TGTGCCAGCAGCGTAATCGTAGCGGGGCAAGAGACCCAGTACTTC. The full variable domain, with the rest looked up from reference TRBV9 and TRBJ2-5, is DSGVTQTPKHLITATGQRVTLRCSPRSGDLSVYWYQQSLDQGLQFLIQYYNGEERAKGNILERFSAQQFPDLHSELNLSSLELGDSALYFCASSVIVAGQETQYFGPGTRLLVL.

This chain joins TRBV11-3 and TRBJ2-1; weak D call: TRBD2 (5 bases). This CDR3 has 13 amino acids. The germline gives CDR1 SGHNT, CDR2 YENEEA. V was shortened by 3 bases and J by 7 bases, with 10 bases between the two germline ends. This CDR3 is CASSFRRENEQFF. The CDR3 bases are TGTGCCAGCAGCTTTCGTCGGGAAAATGAGCAGTTCTTC.

The chain uses TRBV16 and TRBJ2-3; TRBD1 aligns across 12 bases. J gave up 7 bases and V 8 bases, and 7 bases lay outside the gene matches. The CDR3 is 14 residues long. Germline V gene lookup returns CDR1 KGHSY and CDR2 FQNENV. This CDR3 reads CASQSGTGGNTQYF. The CDR3 DNA follows: TGTGCCAGCCAAAGCGGGACAGGGGGCAATACGCAGTATTTT.

This chain connects TRBV6-6 to TRBJ1-4, with no clear D. The V end was cut by 7 bases, the J end by 5 bases, with 14 bases between. Germline V gene sequence: CDR1 MNHNY, CDR2 SVGAGI (reference sequence). The CDR3 totals 14 residues. In nucleotides, the CDR3 is TGTGCCAGCACCGTCTGGGGTACGAATGAAAAACTGTTTTTT. Translating gives CASTVWGTNEKLFF.

J is TRBJ2-3 and V is TRBV5-1; 10 bases map to TRBD2. The V gene's germline CDR1 is SGHRS and CDR2 YFSETQ. The CDR3 loop spans 14 amino acids. Trimming at V came to 2 bases and at J to 6 bases, leaving 3 bases not matched to a gene. CDR3: CASSFLAGEDTQYF. In DNA, the CDR3 is TGCGCCAGCAGCTTCCTAGCGGGGGAGGATACGCAGTATTTT. Complete variable domain (other parts from reference TRBV5-1 and TRBJ2-3): KAGVTQTPRYLIKTRGQQVTLSCSPISGHRSVSWYQQTPGQGLQFLFEYFSETQRNKGNFPGRFSGRQFSNSRSEMNVSTLELGDSALYLCASSFLAGEDTQYFGPGTRLTVL.

The chain combines TRBV5-1 with TRBJ1-3; D may be TRBD1 (6 bases). Germline assignment: CDR1 SGHRS and CDR2 YFSETQ. Trimming took 3 bases from V and 0 from J, leaving 13 bases between them. This CDR3 contains 16 residues. The CDR3, as DNA: TGCGCCAGCAGCTGGGGACATCCGAACTCTGGAAACACCATATATTTT. Residues: CASSWGHPNSGNTIYF.

This chain links TRBV10-1 with TRBJ1-5, with 12 positions matching TRBD1. CDR1 is WNHNN, CDR2 SYGVQD, per germline (reference sequence). Trimming removed 5 bases from V and 0 bases from J; junction bases left unmatched: 11. The CDR3 runs 19 residues. For the CDR3, the DNA is TGCGCCAGCAGTACAGCCGGGACAGGGGGCATATCTAGCAATCAGCCCCAGCATTTT. Amino acids: CASSTAGTGGISSNQPQHF.

V is TRBV11-3 and J is TRBJ2-5, with D hard to call. The CDR3 consists of 13 residues. Trimming stripped 2 bases from V and 3 bases from J, with 7 bases between. Per the germline V gene, CDR1 is SGHNT and CDR2 is YENEEA. CDR3 sequence: CASSLNGKETQYF. The CDR3 DNA is TGTGCCAGCAGCTTAAACGGAAAAGAGACCCAGTACTTC.

The chain carries TRBV5-5 and TRBJ1-1, with D perhaps TRBD1 (5 bases). V was shortened by 4 bases and J by 5 bases, with 15 bases between the two germline ends. The CDR3 runs to 14 residues. Germline CDR1 is SGHKS and CDR2 is YYEKEE (reference sequence). DNA for the CDR3: TGTGCCAGCAGCCTGGGGCGGATTGGGACTGAAGCTTTCTTT. It encodes CASSLGRIGTEAFF.